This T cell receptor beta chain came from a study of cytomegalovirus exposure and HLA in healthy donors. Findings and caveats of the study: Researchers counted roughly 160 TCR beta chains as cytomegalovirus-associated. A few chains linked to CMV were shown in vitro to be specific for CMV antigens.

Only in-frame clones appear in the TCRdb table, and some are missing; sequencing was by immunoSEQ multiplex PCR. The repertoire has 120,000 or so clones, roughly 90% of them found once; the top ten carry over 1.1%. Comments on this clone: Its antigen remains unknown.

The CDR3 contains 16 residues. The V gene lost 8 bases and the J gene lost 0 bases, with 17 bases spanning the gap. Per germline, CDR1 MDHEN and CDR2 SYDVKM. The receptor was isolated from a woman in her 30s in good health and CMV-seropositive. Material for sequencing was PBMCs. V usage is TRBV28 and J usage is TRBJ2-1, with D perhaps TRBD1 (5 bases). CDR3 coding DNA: TGTGCCAGCGCAGGGTGGGTGGAGAGCTCCTACAATGAGCAGTTCTTC. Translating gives CASAGWVESSYNEQFF.